Below, 3 T cell receptor beta chains from the same sample are listed, as sequenced in a study of Graves' ophthalmopathy and Graves' hyperthyroidism listed by TCRdb under 2018. For sequencing, an Illumina HiSeq 2000 was employed. For repertoire sequencing, the TCR beta CDR3 regions were amplified from RNA transcripts. The first round of RT-PCR was done with HTBI primers and the Qiagen OneStep RT-PCR kit, and was followed by a second round of multiplex PCR, then size selection and purification. TCRdb reran the public reads through fastp at Q25 and MiXCR, keeping productive beta chains. A single entry per CDR3 protein holds the most common genes and DNA from its merged rows. Recorded for this sample are some 1.1 million distinct CDR3 sequences; 35% to 45% of them occurred a single time. The ten largest clones capture approximately 10% of the sample. The specimen sequenced was peripheral blood or thyroid tissue (not recorded which). The receptors were sampled from an adult man with Graves' hyperthyroidism.

This clonotype turned up a few times. V and J are TRBV20-1 and TRBJ2-5; tentative D call: TRBD1 (5 bases). CDR1 is DFQATT and CDR2 is SNEGSKA in the germline V gene (reference sequence). V shed 8 bases and J shed 1 base, with 17 bases lying between them. The CDR3 runs to 14 residues. CDR3 in DNA: TGCAGTACCTTCCAAAGGGGCCGCCAAGAGACCCAGTACTTC. It codes for CSTFQRGRQETQYF.

This rearrangement joins TRBV6-1 to TRBJ1-1, with 7 bases identical to TRBD1. This CDR3 has 16 amino acids. In germline, CDR1 is MNHNS, CDR2 SASEGT. With 6 bases clipped from V and 1 base from J, the junction kept 11 bases outside the gene matches. The CDR3 protein is CASRDWGQRRNTEAFF. For the CDR3, the DNA is TGTGCCAGCAGAGACTGGGGACAGCGACGGAACACTGAAGCTTTCTTT.

This clonotype was observed many times. The J gene is TRBJ2-7, the V gene TRBV7-8; D gene unclear. The V end lost 5 bases, the J end lost 0 bases, and 11 bases lay between the germline ends. The CDR3 extends over 14 amino acids. Germline CDR1 and CDR2: SGHVS and FQNEAQ. The CDR3 reads CASSPGGYSYEQYF. The CDR3 DNA follows: TGTGCCAGCAGCCCGGGCGGATACTCCTACGAGCAGTACTTC.